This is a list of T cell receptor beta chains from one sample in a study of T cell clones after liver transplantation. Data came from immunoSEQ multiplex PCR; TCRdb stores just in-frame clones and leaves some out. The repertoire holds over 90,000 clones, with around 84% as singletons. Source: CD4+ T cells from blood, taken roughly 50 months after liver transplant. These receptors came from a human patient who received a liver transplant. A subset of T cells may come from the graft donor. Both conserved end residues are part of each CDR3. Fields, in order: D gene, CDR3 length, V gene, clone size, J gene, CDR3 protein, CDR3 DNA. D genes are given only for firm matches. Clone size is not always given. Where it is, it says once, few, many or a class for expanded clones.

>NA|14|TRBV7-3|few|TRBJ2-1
CASTPGRGSNEQFF
TGTGCCAGCACCCCCGGACGGGGTTCAAATGAGCAGTTCTTC
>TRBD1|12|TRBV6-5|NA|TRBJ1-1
CASSYSTGEAFF
TGTGCCAGCAGTTACTCGACAGGGGAAGCTTTCTTT
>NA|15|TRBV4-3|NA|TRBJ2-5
CASSQDLYDQETQYF
TGCGCCAGCAGCCAAGATCTTTACGACCAAGAGACCCAGTACTTC
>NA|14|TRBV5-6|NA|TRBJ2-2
CASSLPVGAGELFF
TGTGCCAGCAGCCTCCCGGTGGGGGCCGGGGAGCTGTTTTTT
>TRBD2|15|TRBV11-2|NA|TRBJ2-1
CASSLGGSGSDEQFF
TGTGCCAGCAGCTTAGGTGGTAGCGGGAGCGATGAGCAGTTCTTC
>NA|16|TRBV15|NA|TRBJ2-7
CATSRDLRGVTYEQYF
TGTGCCACCAGCAGAGATCTGAGGGGCGTAACCTACGAGCAGTACTTC
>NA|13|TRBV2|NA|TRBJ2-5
CASSGAGGETQYF
TGTGCCAGCAGCGGAGCTGGCGGTGAGACCCAGTACTTC
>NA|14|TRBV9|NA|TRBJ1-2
CASSVEWAGKGYTF
TGTGCCAGCAGCGTAGAGTGGGCGGGGAAGGGCTACACCTTC
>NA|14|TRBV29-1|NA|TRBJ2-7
CSVEDQSHSYEQYF
TGCAGCGTTGAAGATCAGAGCCACTCCTACGAGCAGTACTTC
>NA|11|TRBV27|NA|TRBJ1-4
CASRLGEKLFF
TGTGCCAGCAGACTTGGGGAAAAACTGTTTTTT
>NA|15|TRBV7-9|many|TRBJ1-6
CASSLGLGESSPLHF
TGTGCCAGCAGCTTGGGTTTGGGTGAGAGTTCACCCCTCCACTTT
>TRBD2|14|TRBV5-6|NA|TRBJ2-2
CASSQRGGTGELFF
TGTGCCAGCAGTCAGCGGGGTGGCACCGGGGAGCTGTTTTTT
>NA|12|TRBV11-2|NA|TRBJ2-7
CASNSGAYEQYF
TGTGCCAGCAACTCAGGCGCCTACGAGCAGTACTTC
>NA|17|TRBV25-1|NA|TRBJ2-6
CASTQGGMTSGANVLTF
TGTGCCAGCACCCAGGGTGGCATGACCTCTGGGGCCAACGTCCTGACTTTC
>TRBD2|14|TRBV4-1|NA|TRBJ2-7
CATSEGGSSYEQYF
TGCGCCACCTCCGAGGGCGGGAGCTCCTACGAGCAGTACTTC
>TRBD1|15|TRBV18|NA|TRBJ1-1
CASSPIQGARTEAFF
TGTGCCAGCTCACCGATCCAGGGGGCGCGTACTGAAGCTTTCTTT
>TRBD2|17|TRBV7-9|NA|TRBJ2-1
CASSLEGTSGRGREQFF
TGTGCCAGCAGCTTAGAAGGGACTAGCGGGAGAGGTCGGGAGCAGTTCTTC
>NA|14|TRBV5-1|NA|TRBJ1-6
CASSPEFGNSPLHF
TGCGCCAGCAGCCCGGAGTTCGGTAATTCACCCCTCCACTTT
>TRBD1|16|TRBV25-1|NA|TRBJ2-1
CASSASPGQDNNEQFF
TGTGCCAGCAGTGCGTCCCCGGGACAGGACAACAATGAGCAGTTCTTC
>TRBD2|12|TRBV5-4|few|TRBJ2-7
CASSWGGYEQYF
TGTGCCAGCAGCTGGGGGGGCTACGAGCAGTACTTC
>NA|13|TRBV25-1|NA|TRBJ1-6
CASSEPLESPLHF
TGTGCCAGCAGTGAACCCCTGGAATCACCCCTCCACTTT
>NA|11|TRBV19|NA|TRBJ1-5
CASGGGQPQHF
TGTGCCAGTGGCGGGGGGCAGCCCCAGCATTTT
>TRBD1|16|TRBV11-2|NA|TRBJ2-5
CASSRAGGGQGETQYF
TGTGCCAGCAGTAGGGCGGGCGGGGGACAGGGAGAGACCCAGTACTTC
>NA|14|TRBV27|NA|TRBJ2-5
CASSLAGAPETQYF
TGTGCCAGCAGTTTAGCCGGTGCTCCAGAGACCCAGTACTTC
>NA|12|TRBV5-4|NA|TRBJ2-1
CASSLIADEQFF
TGTGCCAGCAGCTTGATAGCGGATGAGCAGTTCTTC
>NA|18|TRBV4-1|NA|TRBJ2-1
CASSQVLFSFGGRDEQFF
TGCGCCAGCAGCCAAGTTCTCTTTTCTTTTGGGGGGCGGGATGAGCAGTTCTTC
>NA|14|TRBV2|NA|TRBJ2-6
CASTLSTGANVLTF
TGTGCCAGCACCCTCTCTACTGGGGCCAACGTCCTGACTTTC
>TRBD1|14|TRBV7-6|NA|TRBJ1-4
CASSSGDRDEKLFF
TGTGCCAGCAGTTCGGGAGACAGGGACGAAAAACTGTTTTTT
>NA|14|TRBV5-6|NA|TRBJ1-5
CASSLGPGDQPQHF
TGTGCCAGCAGCTTGGGTCCGGGGGACCAGCCCCAGCATTTT
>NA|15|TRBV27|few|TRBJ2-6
CASSRAGSGANVLTF
TGTGCCAGCAGTCGAGCAGGGTCAGGGGCCAACGTCCTGACTTTC
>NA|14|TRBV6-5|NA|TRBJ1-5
CASRALGPNQPQHF
TGTGCCAGCAGAGCTCTTGGACCCAATCAGCCCCAGCATTTT
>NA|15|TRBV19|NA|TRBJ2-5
CASSIGRLGSRAQYF
TGTGCCAGTAGTATAGGTCGACTGGGATCAAGGGCCCAGTACTTC
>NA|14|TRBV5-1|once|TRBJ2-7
CASSSGGHLYEQYF
TGCGCCAGCAGCTCGGGGGGACACCTCTACGAGCAGTACTTC
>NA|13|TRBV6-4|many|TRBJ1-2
CASSDSTGRRYTF
TGTGCCAGCAGTGACTCAACAGGGAGGCGCTACACCTTC
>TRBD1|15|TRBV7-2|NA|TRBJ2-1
CASSRQGQLYNEQFF
TGTGCCAGCAGCCGACAGGGGCAGCTCTACAATGAGCAGTTCTTC
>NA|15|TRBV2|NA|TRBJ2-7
CASSEDRASSYEQYF
TGTGCCAGCAGTGAGGATAGGGCAAGCTCCTACGAGCAGTACTTC
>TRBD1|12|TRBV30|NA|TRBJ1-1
CAWTPGGTEAFF
TGTGCCTGGACCCCAGGGGGCACTGAAGCTTTCTTT
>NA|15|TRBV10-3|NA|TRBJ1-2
CAISESNRADYGYTF
TGTGCCATCAGTGAGTCGAACAGGGCGGACTATGGCTACACCTTC
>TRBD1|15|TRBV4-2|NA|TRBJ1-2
CASSPMTGGDYGYTF
TGTGCCAGCAGCCCCATGACAGGGGGGGACTATGGCTACACCTTC
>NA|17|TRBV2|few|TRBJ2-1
CASRDGVRGATRNEQFF
TGTGCCAGCAGGGATGGGGTCCGGGGGGCAACCAGAAATGAGCAGTTCTTC
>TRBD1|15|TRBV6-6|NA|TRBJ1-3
CASSNAGTGRDTIYF
TGTGCCAGCAGTAACGCCGGGACAGGGCGAGACACCATATATTTT
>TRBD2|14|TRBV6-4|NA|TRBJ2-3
CASSVHYGTNAQYF
TGTGCCAGCAGTGTCCATTACGGGACTAACGCGCAGTATTTT
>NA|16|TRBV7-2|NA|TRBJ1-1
CASSLGPGVRQTEAFF
TGTGCCAGCAGCTTAGGGCCTGGGGTGAGGCAGACTGAAGCTTTCTTT
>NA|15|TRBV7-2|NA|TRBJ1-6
CASSLGAQGRSPLHF
TGTGCCAGCAGCTTAGGGGCCCAGGGCCGTTCACCCCTCCACTTT
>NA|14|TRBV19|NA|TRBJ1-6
CASSYREGNSPLHF
TGTGCCAGTAGTTACAGGGAGGGAAATTCACCCCTCCACTTT